Shown below are 26 T cell receptor beta chains from a single sample sequenced in a study of blood T cell repertoires in COVID-19. The method was immunoSEQ multiplex PCR; TCRdb's version includes in-frame clones alone and lacks a portion of them. Among about 260,000 clones, around 89% were seen once, and the ten largest hold approximately 0.9%. Material for sequencing was PBMCs or T cells enriched from blood (not recorded which). Every receptor here comes from a man between 45 and 60 years old who had been exposed to COVID-19.

The table lists this clone with a count of one. This CDR3 is CASSTGQGSYGYTF. Here the CDR3 DNA reads TGCGCCAGCAGTACGGGACAGGGGAGCTATGGCTACACCTTC. V and J are TRBV5-1 and TRBJ1-2; 10 bases match TRBD1. Germline V gene sequence: CDR1 SGHRS, CDR2 YFSETQ. The V and J ends lost 5 bases and 4 bases, in that order; junction bases with no gene match: 5. This CDR3 is 14 amino acids long.

The gene calls are TRBV6-5 and TRBJ1-2, with D tentatively TRBD1 (5 bases). CDR3 length: 14 amino acids. Germline V gene sequence: CDR1 MNHEY, CDR2 SVGAGI. V was trimmed by 9 bases and J by 4 bases, leaving 18 bases between them. The CDR3 nucleotides read TGTGCCAGTTACCGGATACCCAGGGCCTATGGCTACACCTTC. It is translated as CASYRIPRAYGYTF.

The V and J genes are TRBV21-1 and TRBJ2-5; the table assigns TRBD1, which was not confirmed against the DNA. TRBV21-1 is a documented pseudogene. CDR3 size: 16 residues. This chain's CDR3 is CASSKATRGRRETQYF. CDR3 DNA: TGTGCCAGCAGCAAAGCCACCAGGGGGCGACGAGAGACCCAGTACTTC.

This clone was detected once. The CDR3 region is CASSSRGSRNEQFF. CDR3 nucleotide sequence: TGTGCCAGCAGCTCTCGGGGTAGCCGAAATGAGCAGTTCTTC. The chain has TRBV11-3 and TRBJ2-1, with a possible D match to TRBD2 (5 bases). Per the germline V gene, CDR1 is SGHNT and CDR2 is YENEEA. The CDR3 totals 14 residues. V lost 4 bases to trimming and J lost 7 bases, with 14 bases between them.

This clone was seen a single time. This sequence joins TRBV6-5 and TRBJ2-3; tentatively, D is TRBD2 (5 bases). CDR3 size: 15 residues. Germline V CDR1 and CDR2: MNHEY, SVGAGI. Between the trimmed V and J ends, which lost 7 bases and 0 bases, there was a span of 14 bases. The CDR3 DNA sequence: TGTGCCAGCAAAAGCCCACGGGGTAGCACAGATACGCAGTATTTT. Translation: CASKSPRGSTDTQYF.

The J gene is TRBJ2-7, the V gene TRBV6-1, with D perhaps TRBD1 (5 bases). CDR1 is MNHNS, CDR2 SASEGT, per germline. The CDR3 is made up of 13 amino acids. V lost 3 bases and J lost 3, with 9 bases in between. The CDR3 DNA follows: TGTGCCAGCAGTGACAGGGTGTACTACGAGCAGTACTTC. It is translated as CASSDRVYYEQYF.

The chain combines TRBV5-4 with TRBJ1-4; D unresolved. The germline gives CDR1 SGHNT, CDR2 YYREEE (reference sequence). The CDR3 has 13 residues. Trimming shortened V by 4 bases and J by 7 bases, and 11 bases separated the two germline ends. CDR3 bases: TGTGCCAGCAGCATGTCCTCGGGTGAAAAACTGTTTTTT. It translates to CASSMSSGEKLFF.

The J gene is TRBJ1-1, the V gene TRBV18; no firm D call. The germline CDR1 and CDR2 sequences are KGHSH and LQKENI. Trimming pared 1 base from V and 5 bases from J, leaving 14 bases between. The CDR3 runs 15 residues. The CDR3 coding sequence is TGTGCCAGCTCACCACGAGACGGGAGTTATACTGAAGCTTTCTTT. As protein: CASSPRDGSYTEAFF.

This chain uses TRBV12-3 or TRBV12-4 with TRBJ1-1, with a weak D call TRBD1 (5 bases). V was shortened by 8 bases and J by 5 bases, with 9 bases between the two germline ends. The CDR3 is 11 residues long. The CDR3 nucleotides read TGTGCCAGCGGGGGGAGAACTGAAGCTTTCTTT. It is translated as CASGGRTEAFF.

The V call is TRBV27, the J call TRBJ1-4; 8 positions agree with TRBD1. CDR3 size: 14 residues. V lost 6 bases and J lost 7; bases outside the gene matches: 7. CDR1 and CDR2 (germline): MNHEY, SMNVEV (reference sequence). CDR3 sequence (DNA): TGTGCCAGCAGCACTCAGGGGGCTGTTGAAAAACTGTTTTTT. Protein product: CASSTQGAVEKLFF.

The CDR3 reads CASSENRDSERGYTF. The CDR3 nucleotides read TGTGCCAGCAGTGAAAACCGGGACTCGGAGAGGGGCTACACCTTC. The chain has TRBV6-1 and TRBJ1-2; D is possibly TRBD1 (5 bases). The CDR3 is 15 amino acids. Germline CDR1 and CDR2: MNHNS and SASEGT. Trimming left V 2 bases short and J 8 bases short, with 18 bases between.

This rearrangement joins TRBV5-1 to TRBJ2-2; 11 positions match TRBD2. The V gene end was trimmed by 6 bases and the J gene end by 3 bases; junction bases not matched to a gene: 7. CDR1 SGHRS and CDR2 YFSETQ come from the germline V gene. This CDR3 contains 16 residues. CDR3 bases: TGCGCCAGCAAACCGATGGGACTAGCGGACACCGGGGAGCTGTTTTTT. Translated, it gives CASKPMGLADTGELFF. The complete variable domain, with remaining parts taken from reference TRBV5-1 and TRBJ2-2, reads KAGVTQTPRYLIKTRGQQVTLSCSPISGHRSVSWYQQTPGQGLQFLFEYFSETQRNKGNFPGRFSGRQFSNSRSEMNVSTLELGDSALYLCASKPMGLADTGELFFGEGSRLTVL.

J is TRBJ2-6 and V is TRBV9; D is possibly TRBD1 (5 bases). Per the germline V gene, CDR1 is SGDLS and CDR2 is YYNGEE. The CDR3 length is 15 residues. V was trimmed by 0 bases and J by 2 bases, leaving 6 bases between them. The CDR3 loop is CASSVEGAGANVLTF. The CDR3 region has the DNA TGTGCCAGCAGCGTAGAAGGGGCTGGGGCCAACGTCCTGACTTTC.

This rearrangement joins TRBV29-1 to TRBJ1-6; 11 nucleotides match TRBD1. The CDR3 spans 14 residues. Germline V gene data show CDR1 as SQVTM and CDR2 as ANQGSEA. Trimming at V came to 5 bases and at J to 10 bases, leaving 7 bases not matched to a gene. CDR3 amino acids: CSVRIGTGGSPLHF. The CDR3 DNA reads as TGCAGCGTTCGAATAGGGACAGGGGGATCACCCCTCCACTTT.

The chain has TRBV3-1 (or the pseudogene TRBV3-2) and TRBJ2-3; 10 bases fit TRBD1. Germline loops: CDR1 LGHDT, CDR2 YNNKEL (reference sequence). The J segment lost 4 bases and the V segment lost 4 bases, leaving 5 bases of the junction unmatched. There are 15 residues in the CDR3. The CDR3, as DNA: TGTGCCAGCAGCCCCCGGACAGGGGGGGCAGATACGCAGTATTTT. Its protein product is CASSPRTGGADTQYF.

This chain uses TRBV10-3 with TRBJ2-5, with D perhaps TRBD1 (5 bases). The V gene lost 1 base and the J gene lost 4 bases, with 7 bases spanning the gap. The CDR3 sequence is 13 residues long. Germline-derived CDR1 and CDR2 are ENHRY and SYGVKD. As DNA, the CDR3 is TGTGCCATCAGTGAGTTAAGGGGAGAGACCCAGTACTTC. This codes for CAISELRGETQYF.

In this sample, this clone turned up once. The rearrangement links TRBV19 to TRBJ2-3, with TRBD2 matching 8 bases. CDR3 length equals 15 residues. With V trimmed by 7 bases and J by 2 bases, 8 bases remained unmatched. Per the germline V gene, CDR1 is LNHDA and CDR2 is SQIVND (reference sequence). Here the CDR3 reads CASTESGSLTDTQYF. The DNA of the CDR3 is TGTGCCAGTACCGAAAGCGGGAGCCTCACAGATACGCAGTATTTT.

The chain carries TRBV23-1 and TRBJ1-3, with no clear D. TRBV23-1 is noted as an ORF with a role that remains uncertain. Trimming removed 10 bases from V and 0 bases from J, with 16 bases in between. This CDR3 has 15 amino acids. The CDR3 loop is CANPLGARSGNTIYF. In DNA, the CDR3 is TGCGCCAACCCGCTGGGCGCCCGCTCTGGAAACACCATATATTTT.

This chain uses TRBV28 with TRBJ2-3; the D gene is possibly TRBD2 (5 bases). Trimming shortened V by 6 bases and J by 0 bases, and 19 bases separated the two germline ends. The CDR3 has 17 residues. Per germline, CDR1 MDHEN and CDR2 SYDVKM. DNA for the CDR3: TGTGCCAGCAGCTCTTTGGGAGAGGGCCCTAGCACAGATACGCAGTATTTT. Protein product: CASSSLGEGPSTDTQYF.

This chain connects TRBV28 to TRBJ1-2; D possibly corresponds to TRBD1 (6 bases). The germline gives CDR1 MDHEN, CDR2 SYDVKM. The CDR3 is made up of 14 amino acids. Trimming left V 3 bases short and J 8 bases short, with 16 bases between. Here the CDR3 reads CASSFMRGARGYTF. Written as DNA, the CDR3 is TGTGCCAGCAGTTTTATGCGGGGGGCGCGGGGCTACACCTTC.

The CDR3 is CASSPSGQGFYSPLHF. CDR3 sequence (DNA): TGTGCCAGCAGTCCTTCGGGACAGGGTTTTTATTCACCCCTCCACTTT. The chain employs TRBV27 and TRBJ1-6; 9 nucleotides agree with TRBD1. This CDR3 is 16 amino acids long. Germline V gene sequence: CDR1 MNHEY, CDR2 SMNVEV (reference sequence). J was trimmed by 8 bases and V by 5 bases; bases with no gene match: 10.

V usage is TRBV6-1 and J usage is TRBJ1-1; TRBD1 agrees at 8 bases. CDR1 MNHNS and CDR2 SASEGT come from the germline V gene. V shed 2 bases, J shed 1 base, and the junction held 15 bases outside the gene matches. The CDR3 length is 19 residues. CDR3 amino acids: CASSETRPTRQGPNTEAFF. CDR3 sequence (DNA): TGTGCCAGCAGTGAAACCCGACCGACAAGACAGGGGCCGAACACTGAAGCTTTCTTT.

The chain has TRBV3-1 (or the pseudogene TRBV3-2) and TRBJ2-1; 15 bases match TRBD2. V shed 5 bases, J shed 7 bases, and the junction held 12 bases outside the gene matches. CDR3 size: 18 residues. Looked up from germline, CDR1 is LGHDT and CDR2 is YNNKEL (reference sequence). DNA of the CDR3: TGTGCCAGCAGCGGGACTAGCGGGAGGTCGTGGAATCTAAATGAGCAGTTCTTC. Amino acid sequence: CASSGTSGRSWNLNEQFF.

The chain recombines TRBV13 with TRBJ2-2; no firm D call. The V end lost 1 base, the J end lost 2 bases, and 11 bases lay between the germline ends. This CDR3 contains 16 residues. The germline gives CDR1 PRHDT, CDR2 FYEKMQ (reference sequence). The CDR3 region has the DNA TGTGCCAGCAGCTTAGTTCGTTCAGGAAACACCGGGGAGCTGTTTTTT. Its protein is CASSLVRSGNTGELFF.

The chain has TRBV2 and TRBJ1-1; D is undetermined. This CDR3 is built from 13 residues. CDR1 is SNHLY and CDR2 is FYNNEI in the germline V gene. V was clipped by 5 bases and J by 1 base, with 8 bases between them. CDR3 nucleotides: TGTGCCAGCAGTATACGGGGGAACACTGAAGCTTTCTTT. Translation: CASSIRGNTEAFF.

Only one count was recorded for this clone. The rearrangement uses TRBV5-1 and TRBJ2-2, with TRBD2 matching 14 bases. The V and J ends lost 3 bases and 5 bases, in that order; junction bases with no gene match: 6. Germline V gene data show CDR1 as SGHRS and CDR2 as YFSETQ. CDR3 length equals 17 residues. The CDR3 bases are TGCGCCAGCAGCTGGGGACTAGCGGGGGATTTGACCGGGGAGCTGTTTTTT. As protein: CASSWGLAGDLTGELFF.